The source of this T cell receptor (beta chain) is a study of T cell responses to AZD1222 COVID-19 vaccine. Trimming shortened V by 0 bases and J by 7 bases, and 14 bases separated the two germline ends. Germline CDR1 KGHDR, CDR2 SFDVKD. CDR3 size: 15 residues. Repertoires were generated with immunoSEQ multiplex PCR, while TCRdb's copy carries only in-frame clones and drops some. The repertoire holds some 110,000 clones, with roughly 82% as singletons. The rearrangement uses TRBV24-1 and TRBJ1-2, with a possible D match to TRBD1 (6 bases). Specimen: peripheral blood, collected on day 0 of AZD1222 vaccination. This TCR came from an adult in good health. The CDR3 DNA reads as TGTGCCACCAGTGATTTGACAGGGAGTTGGCGTGGCTACACCTTC. Its protein is CATSDLTGSWRGYTF.